What follows are 10 T cell receptor beta chains derived from one specimen sequenced in a study of shared clonotypes between healthy human individuals. Data came from immunoSEQ multiplex PCR; TCRdb stores just in-frame clones and leaves some out. The sample consists of under 2.5 million clones, about 90% of them appearing once. The sample consisted of naive CD4+ T cells from PBMCs. Subset here: CD45RA+ positively selected. The receptor set was obtained from a man aged 18 to 29 in good health. Some clones in this sample may be carry-over from other donors' samples.

The chain carries TRBV27 and TRBJ1-4; possible D gene TRBD1, 5 bases. V shed 4 bases and J shed 3 bases, with 12 bases lying between them. The CDR3 has 15 amino acids. In germline, CDR1 is MNHEY, CDR2 SMNVEV (reference sequence). The CDR3 DNA reads TGTGCCAGCAGTTCCGCAGGGAGGCCTAATGAAAAACTGTTTTTT. Protein: CASSSAGRPNEKLFF.

This sequence joins TRBV10-3 and TRBJ2-3, with D perhaps TRBD2 (7 bases). The CDR3 consists of 15 residues. Looked up from germline, CDR1 is ENHRY and CDR2 is SYGVKD. Trimming took 8 bases from V and 0 from J, leaving 15 bases between them. CDR3 sequence: CAISKGGASTDTQYF. DNA for the CDR3: TGTGCCATCTCGAAGGGGGGGGCTAGCACAGATACGCAGTATTTT.

The chain has TRBV6-6 and TRBJ2-2; D is unclear. From germline, CDR1 is MNHNY and CDR2 SVGAGI (reference sequence). This CDR3 contains 15 residues. Between the trimmed V and J ends, which lost 5 bases and 2 bases, there was a span of 12 bases. The CDR3 DNA is TGTGCCAGCAGTCCAAATACACGTAACACCGGGGAGCTGTTTTTT. Its protein is CASSPNTRNTGELFF.

The V and J genes are TRBV7-3 and TRBJ2-1, with 7 bases identical to TRBD1. CDR1 and CDR2 (germline): SGHTA, FQGTGA. The trim removed 5 bases at V and 9 bases at J, leaving 16 bases unmatched. The CDR3 has 16 amino acids. CDR3 sequence (DNA): TGTGCCAGCAGCGACCCTAGACAGGGACGGACCGCTGAGCAGTTCTTC. Its translation is CASSDPRQGRTAEQFF.

The rearrangement joins TRBV15 to TRBJ1-1, with D unresolved. The V gene lost 10 bases and the J gene lost 1 base, with 13 bases spanning the gap. The CDR3 is made up of 13 amino acids. Germline V lookup: CDR1 LNHNV, CDR2 YYDKDF (reference sequence). DNA of the CDR3: TGTGCCATCGCGGCAGACGAGAACACTGAAGCTTTCTTT. Protein product: CAIAADENTEAFF.

This chain uses TRBV4-1 with TRBJ2-7, with 12 bases that match TRBD2. Looked up from germline, CDR1 is MGHRA and CDR2 is YSYEKL. V dropped 5 bases and J dropped 5; count of bases not matched to a gene: 16. This CDR3 is built from 18 residues. Here the CDR3 DNA reads TGCGCCAGCAGCTCCCCCGGATCTAGCGGGAGGGCCCGAAACGAGCAGTACTTC. It is translated as CASSSPGSSGRARNEQYF.

Details on this clone: Other DNA sequences in the sample encode the same CDR3. The chain employs TRBV18 and TRBJ2-5; 8 bases are a match to TRBD1. Germline-derived CDR1 and CDR2 are KGHSH and LQKENI. With V trimmed by 3 bases and J by 1 base, 1 base remained unmatched. CDR3 length: 14 amino acids. The CDR3 region has the DNA TGTGCCAGCTCACCGGACAGGGCCCAAGAGACCCAGTACTTC. Translated: CASSPDRAQETQYF.

J is TRBJ2-2 and V is TRBV5-1, with TRBD2 matching over 14 bases. There are 16 residues in the CDR3. The germline V gene encodes CDR1 SGHRS and CDR2 YFSETQ. V lost 2 bases to trimming and J lost 7 bases; unmatched junction nucleotides: 4. In DNA, the CDR3 is TGCGCCAGCAGCTTCGGGACTAGCGGGAGTATCGGGGAGCTGTTTTTT. Its translation: CASSFGTSGSIGELFF.

This chain links TRBV9 with TRBJ2-1; D not certain. The CDR3 is 15 residues long. Germline V gene sequence: CDR1 SGDLS, CDR2 YYNGEE. Deletions cut 0 bases from V and 4 bases from J, with 11 bases between. The CDR3 reads CASSVDEQKYNEQFF. CDR3 in DNA: TGTGCCAGCAGCGTAGACGAGCAGAAGTACAATGAGCAGTTCTTC. Variable domain in full (rest from reference TRBV9 and TRBJ2-1): DSGVTQTPKHLITATGQRVTLRCSPRSGDLSVYWYQQSLDQGLQFLIQYYNGEERAKGNILERFSAQQFPDLHSELNLSSLELGDSALYFCASSVDEQKYNEQFFGPGTRLTVL.

Remarks on this clone: At the DNA level, this CDR3 is encoded by other sequences in the same sample as well. V and J are TRBV11-3 and TRBJ2-5; 13 bases are shared with TRBD2. This CDR3 has 15 residues. J gave up 3 bases and V 5 bases, and 3 bases lay outside the gene matches. Germline CDR1 reads SGHNT; CDR2 reads YENEEA. The CDR3 region is CASSPGLAGEETQYF. Here the CDR3 DNA reads TGTGCCAGCAGCCCAGGACTAGCGGGAGAAGAGACCCAGTACTTC.